This T cell receptor (beta chain) was found in a study of blood T cells in healthy people across ages. Study-wide findings and caveats: A greater number of naive CD4+ cells and higher diversity distinguished long-lived donors from aged donors.

Together with a sample-barcoded 5' primer, a J-beta primer mix was included in a second PCR lasting about 7 to 11 cycles. One entry per CDR3 protein results from TCRdb running MiXCR on the 5' RACE reads. Of 750,000 to 950,000 distinct CDR3 sequences in the sample, about 53% were seen once. A few counts support this clonotype. Antigen: not known. The sequence derives from an older man in good health. The sequencing sample was made of blood.

For the CDR3, the DNA is TGTGCCATCAGACCGGGACTGGATGGGGAGCAGTTCTTC. This gives the protein CAIRPGLDGEQFF. The chain couples TRBV10-3 to TRBJ2-1; tentative D call: TRBD2 (6 bases). V was pared by 6 bases and J by 10 bases, with 16 bases between. CDR1 ENHRY and CDR2 SYGVKD come from the germline V gene. This CDR3 is 13 amino acids long.